This entry lists 16 T cell receptor beta chains sequenced from one sample in a study of kidney transplant recipient with SARS-CoV-2 infection. TCRdb re-derived calls from the reads in MiXCR, one entry per CDR3 protein. The data show 200,000 to 300,000 distinct CDR3 sequences, 29% seen once. The sequencing here drew on a blood sample, taken at baseline and around day 120 from a kidney transplant recipient. The receptors were sampled from a male patient between 25 and 39 years old who had COVID-19 and was a kidney transplant recipient. Some T cells may be graft donor cells.

The sample holds many counts of this clonotype. The chain is built from TRBV27 and TRBJ2-1; 9 positions match TRBD1. J lost 8 bases, V lost 6 bases, and 14 bases had no gene match. The germline V gene encodes CDR1 MNHEY and CDR2 SMNVEV (reference sequence). The CDR3 is 16 amino acids. The CDR3 DNA sequence: TGTGCCAGCAGACCGACCCCGGGACAGGGTTTCGATGAGCAGTTCTTC. Translated, it gives CASRPTPGQGFDEQFF.

This clonotype was detected many times. This chain joins TRBV6-4 and TRBJ2-1, with 13 positions matching TRBD2. This CDR3 has 15 amino acids. V gave up 5 bases and J gave up 9 bases; unmatched junction bases: 7. Germline loops: CDR1 MRHNA, CDR2 SNTAGT. The CDR3 sequence: CASSLLAGGQGEQFF. Written as DNA, the CDR3 is TGTGCCAGCAGTTTACTAGCGGGGGGGCAAGGTGAGCAGTTCTTC.

Ten or more counts support this clonotype. This chain joins TRBV10-1 and TRBJ1-2, with D unclear. V was pared by 5 bases and J by 4 bases, with 23 bases between. The CDR3 consists of 17 residues. CDR1 is WNHNN, CDR2 SYGVQD, per germline (reference sequence). The CDR3 loop reads CASSKYRRSRKTYGYTF. The CDR3 DNA is TGCGCCAGCAGTAAGTATCGAAGATCGCGAAAGACCTATGGCTACACCTTC.

This clonotype occurred many times. The V and J genes are TRBV15 and TRBJ1-1; D gene uncertain. V was trimmed by 5 bases and J by 11 bases, leaving 18 bases between them. This CDR3 spans 13 amino acids. Germline V gives CDR1 LNHNV, CDR2 YYDKDF (reference sequence). The CDR3 DNA reads TGTGCCACCAGCGTACACAAAAGGCCCGGGGCTTTCTTT. It codes for CATSVHKRPGAFF.

There are many counts of this clonotype. V gene TRBV18 combines with J gene TRBJ1-1; D not resolved. Germline CDR1 and CDR2: KGHSH and LQKENI. This CDR3 has 13 amino acids. V was pared by 3 bases and J by 0 bases, with 5 bases between. This chain's CDR3 is CASSPSLNTEAFF. In DNA form, the CDR3 reads TGTGCCAGCTCACCTTCGCTGAACACTGAAGCTTTCTTT.

As to this clonotype: This sequence may be a read error, since a much larger clone differs from it by one base. The genes are TRBV6-5 and TRBJ1-2; D is ambiguous. The CDR3 runs to 17 residues. The germline gives CDR1 MNHEY, CDR2 SVGAGI. CDR3 loop: CAGSLLVSMRKTYGYTF. In DNA form, the CDR3 reads TGTGCCGGCAGTCTACTTGTCTCTATGCGAAAGACCTATGGCTACACCTTC.

The table lists this clonotype with a count of one. Possible read error: a much larger clone is one base away. CDR3 coding DNA: TGTGCCTGGAGCCGGGACAGGTCGGGTTCCCAAGAGACCCAGTACTTC. Encoded protein: CAWSRDRSGSQETQYF. The chain employs TRBV30 and TRBJ2-5, with 8 bases aligning to TRBD1. The junction had 10 bases not matched to a gene; V was cut back by 3 bases and J by 1 base. The CDR3 is made up of 16 amino acids. CDR1 GTSNPN and CDR2 SVGIG come from the germline V gene (reference sequence).

Remarks on this clonotype: Possible read error: a much larger clone is one base away. This rearrangement joins TRBV4-2 to TRBJ1-5, with D tentatively TRBD1 (6 bases). Germline lookup yields CDR1 LGHNA and CDR2 YNFKEQ. CDR3 length equals 19 residues. Here the CDR3 DNA reads TGTGTCAGCAGCCAAGACCCTTGGCAGGGGCAATATAGCAATCAGCCCCAGCATTTT. The encoded protein is CVSSQDPWQGQYSNQPQHF.

With regard to this clonotype: This may be a read error: a much more frequent sequence differs by one nucleotide. The chain recombines TRBV5-1 with TRBJ2-2; D may match TRBD1 or TRBD2 (6 bases each). Germline values: CDR1 SGHRS, CDR2 YFSETQ. The CDR3 has 18 amino acids. Trimming took 1 base from V and 5 from J, leaving 21 bases between them. DNA of the CDR3: TGCGCCAGCAGCTTGTCATGGGGGGCGGTCCTTCGAACCGGGGAGCTGTTTTTT. Translation: CASSLSWGAVLRTGELFF.

This clonotype was recorded at least ten times. This rearrangement joins TRBV7-8 to TRBJ2-7; 12 bases agree with TRBD1. Germline trimming cut 5 bases from V and 7 bases from J; bases unmatched to any gene: 6. This CDR3 is built from 14 residues. The germline CDR1 and CDR2 sequences are SGHVS and FQNEAQ. The CDR3, as DNA: TGTGCCAGCAGCCCGGGACAGGGGGCTTGGGAGCAGTACTTC. As protein: CASSPGQGAWEQYF.

The chain joins TRBV12-3 or TRBV12-4 to TRBJ2-3; 7 bases fit TRBD2. The CDR3 contains 15 residues. V was pared by 4 bases and J by 2 bases, with 6 bases of the junction left unmatched. CDR3 residues: CASSSSSGPTDTQYF. The DNA of the CDR3 is TGTGCCAGCAGTTCCTCTAGCGGACCCACAGATACGCAGTATTTT.

This clonotype was found many times. The rearrangement uses TRBV7-8 and TRBJ1-2; D gene ambiguous. The CDR3 is 17 residues long. V was cut by 5 bases and J by 4 bases, with 23 bases left in between. Germline assignment: CDR1 SGHVS and CDR2 FQNEAQ. The CDR3 reads CASSNSLFTRKTYGYTF. CDR3 nucleotide sequence: TGTGCCAGCAGCAATAGCCTGTTTACCCGAAAGACCTATGGCTACACCTTC.

As for this clonotype: A much larger clonotype is one base distant, so this may be a read error. This rearrangement joins TRBV28 to TRBJ2-7; D possibly corresponds to TRBD2 (6 bases). The CDR3 consists of 15 residues. Germline CDR1 reads MDHEN; CDR2 reads SYDVKM. Trimming took off 1 base at V and 7 bases at J, with 17 bases between the two ends. The CDR3: CASSLSGTPSREQYF. In DNA, the CDR3 is TGTGCCAGCAGTTTATCAGGGACTCCATCTAGGGAGCAGTACTTC.

This clonotype has at least ten counts. V usage is TRBV27 and J usage is TRBJ1-6; tentative D call: TRBD1 (5 bases). The germline CDR1 and CDR2 sequences are MNHEY and SMNVEV (reference sequence). The CDR3 consists of 17 residues. V shed 3 bases and J shed 6 bases, with 18 bases lying between them. The CDR3 DNA reads as TGTGCCAGCAGTTTCCCGGGGGGGTTTGAGTGTAATTCACCCCTCCACTTT. It codes for CASSFPGGFECNSPLHF.

This clonotype has ten or more counts. This chain connects TRBV6-8 to TRBJ2-2; 10 bases agree with TRBD1. Germline CDR1 is MNHGY and CDR2 is SAAAGT. V lost 5 bases and J lost 7; bases outside the gene matches: 4. The length of the CDR3 is 14 residues. The CDR3 DNA sequence: TGTGCCAGCAGTCATGGGACAGGGGTCGGGGAGCTGTTTTTT. This codes for CASSHGTGVGELFF.

The table lists this clonotype with many counts. The genes are TRBV21-1 and TRBJ1-5; the table assigns TRBD1, which was not confirmed against the DNA. TRBV21-1 is assigned pseudogene status. CDR3 length: 21 amino acids. The CDR3 loop reads CASSKGSKPPDRGISNQPQHF. CDR3 sequence (DNA): TGTGCCAGCAGCAAAGGGTCCAAGCCTCCGGACAGGGGGATTAGCAATCAGCCCCAGCATTTT.